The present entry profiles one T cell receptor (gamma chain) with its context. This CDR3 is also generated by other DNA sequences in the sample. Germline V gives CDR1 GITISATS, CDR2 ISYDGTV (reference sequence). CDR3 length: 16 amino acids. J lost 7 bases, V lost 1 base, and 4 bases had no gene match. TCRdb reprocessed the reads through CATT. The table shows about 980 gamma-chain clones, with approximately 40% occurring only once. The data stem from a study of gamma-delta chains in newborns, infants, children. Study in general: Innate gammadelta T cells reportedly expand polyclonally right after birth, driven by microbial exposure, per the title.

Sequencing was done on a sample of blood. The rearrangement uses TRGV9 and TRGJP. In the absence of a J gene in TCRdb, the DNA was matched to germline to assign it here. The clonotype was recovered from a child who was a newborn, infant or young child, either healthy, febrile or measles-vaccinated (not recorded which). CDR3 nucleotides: TGTGCCTTGTGGGAGGTCGGCGAGTTGGGCAAAAAAATCAAGGTATTT. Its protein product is CALWEVGELGKKIKVF.